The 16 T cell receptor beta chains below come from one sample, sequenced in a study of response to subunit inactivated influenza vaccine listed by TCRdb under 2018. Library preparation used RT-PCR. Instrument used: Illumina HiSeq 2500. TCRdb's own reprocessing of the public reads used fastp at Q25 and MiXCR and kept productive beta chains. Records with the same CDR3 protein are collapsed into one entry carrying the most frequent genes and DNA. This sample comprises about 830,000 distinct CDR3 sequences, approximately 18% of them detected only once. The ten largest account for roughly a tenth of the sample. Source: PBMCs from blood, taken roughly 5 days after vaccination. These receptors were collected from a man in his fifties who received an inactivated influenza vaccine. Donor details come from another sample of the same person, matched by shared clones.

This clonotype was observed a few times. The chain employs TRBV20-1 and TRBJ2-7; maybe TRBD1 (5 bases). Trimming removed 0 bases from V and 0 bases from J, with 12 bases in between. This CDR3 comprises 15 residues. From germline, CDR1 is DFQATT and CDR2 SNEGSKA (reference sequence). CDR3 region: CSARDLRQGSYEQYF. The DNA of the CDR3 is TGCAGTGCTAGAGATCTCAGGCAGGGCTCCTACGAGCAGTACTTC.

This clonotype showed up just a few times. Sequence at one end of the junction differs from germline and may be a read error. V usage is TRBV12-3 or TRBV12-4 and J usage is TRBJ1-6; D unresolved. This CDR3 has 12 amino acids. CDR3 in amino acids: CASSLVGSALHF. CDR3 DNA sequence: TGTGCCAGCAGTTTGGTGGGTTCAGCCCTCCACTTT.

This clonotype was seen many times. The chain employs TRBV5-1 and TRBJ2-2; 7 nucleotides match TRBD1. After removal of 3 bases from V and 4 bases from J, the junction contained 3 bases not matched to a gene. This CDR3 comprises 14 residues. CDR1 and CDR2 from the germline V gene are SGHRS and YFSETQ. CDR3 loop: CASSSRQGTGELFF. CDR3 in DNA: TGCGCCAGCAGCTCGCGACAGGGCACCGGGGAGCTGTTTTTT.

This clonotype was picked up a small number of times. CDR3 sequence reads: CASSIAGGPVEQFF. In DNA form, the CDR3 reads TGTGCCAGCAGCATAGCGGGGGGGCCCGTTGAGCAGTTCTTC. V gene TRBV2 combines with J gene TRBJ2-1, with 11 nucleotides matching TRBD2. Germline V lookup: CDR1 SNHLY, CDR2 FYNNEI. V was pared by 6 bases and J by 9 bases, with 7 bases of the junction left unmatched. This CDR3 spans 14 amino acids. The whole variable domain, filled in from reference TRBV2 and TRBJ2-1, reads EPEVTQTPSHQVTQMGQEVILRCVPISNHLYFYWYRQILGQKVEFLVSFYNNEISEKSEIFDDQFSVERPDGSNFTLKIRSTKLEDSAMYFCASSIAGGPVEQFFGPGTRLTVL.

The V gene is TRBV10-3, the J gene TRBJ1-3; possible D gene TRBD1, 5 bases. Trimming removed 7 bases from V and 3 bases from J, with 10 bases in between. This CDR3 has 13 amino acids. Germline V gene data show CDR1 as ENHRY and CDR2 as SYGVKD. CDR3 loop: CAITVGVGNTIYF. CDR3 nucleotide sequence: TGTGCCATCACCGTAGGGGTTGGAAACACCATATATTTT.

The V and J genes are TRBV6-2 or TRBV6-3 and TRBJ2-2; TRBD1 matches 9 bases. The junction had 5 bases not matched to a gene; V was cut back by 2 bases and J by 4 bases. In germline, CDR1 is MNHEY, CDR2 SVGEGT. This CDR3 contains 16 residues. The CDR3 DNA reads TGTGCCAGCAGTTACACCGGGACAGGGCGCACCGGGGAGCTGTTTTTT. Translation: CASSYTGTGRTGELFF.

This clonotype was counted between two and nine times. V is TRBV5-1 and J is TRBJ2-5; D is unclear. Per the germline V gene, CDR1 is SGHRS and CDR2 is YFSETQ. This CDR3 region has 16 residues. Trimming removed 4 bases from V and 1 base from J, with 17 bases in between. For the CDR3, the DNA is TGCGCCAGCAGCAACGGAACTAAGCCTTTCCAAGAGACCCAGTACTTC. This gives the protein CASSNGTKPFQETQYF.

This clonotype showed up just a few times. The CDR3, as DNA: TGCAGCGTTGCTCACTCTTCGGGGTTTTTGATGAACACTGAAGCTTTCTTT. This sequence encodes CSVAHSSGFLMNTEAFF. The chain links TRBV29-1 to TRBJ1-1; the D is unclear. The CDR3 totals 17 residues. V lost 4 bases to trimming and J lost 0 bases, with 21 bases between them. Germline CDR1 and CDR2: SQVTM and ANQGSEA.

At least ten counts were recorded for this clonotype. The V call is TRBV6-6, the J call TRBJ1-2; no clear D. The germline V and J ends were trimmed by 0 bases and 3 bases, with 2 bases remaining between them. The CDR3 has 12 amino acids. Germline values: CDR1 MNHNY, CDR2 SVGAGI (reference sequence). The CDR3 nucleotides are TGTGCCAGCAGTTACTCATACTATGGCTACACCTTC. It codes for CASSYSYYGYTF.

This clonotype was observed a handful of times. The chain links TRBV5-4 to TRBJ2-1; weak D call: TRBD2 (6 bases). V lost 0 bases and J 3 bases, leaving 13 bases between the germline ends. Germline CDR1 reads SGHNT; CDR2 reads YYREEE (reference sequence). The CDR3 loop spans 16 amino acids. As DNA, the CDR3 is TGTGCCAGCAGCTTGGCCAGCGGGTTAGGCTACAATGAGCAGTTCTTC. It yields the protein CASSLASGLGYNEQFF.

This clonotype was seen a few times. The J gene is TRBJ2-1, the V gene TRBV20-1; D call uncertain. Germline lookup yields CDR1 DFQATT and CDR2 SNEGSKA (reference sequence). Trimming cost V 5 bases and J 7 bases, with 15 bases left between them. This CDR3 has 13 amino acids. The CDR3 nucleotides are TGCAGTGCTGGGCGGCTCGGGCGAAATGAGCAGTTCTTC. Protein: CSAGRLGRNEQFF.

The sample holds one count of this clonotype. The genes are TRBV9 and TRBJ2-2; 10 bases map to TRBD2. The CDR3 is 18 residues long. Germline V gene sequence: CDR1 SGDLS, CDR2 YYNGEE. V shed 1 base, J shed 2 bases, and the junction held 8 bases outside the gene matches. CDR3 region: CASSVSSGSTANTGELFF. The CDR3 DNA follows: TGTGCCAGCAGCGTATCTAGCGGGAGCACGGCCAACACCGGGGAGCTGTTTTTT.

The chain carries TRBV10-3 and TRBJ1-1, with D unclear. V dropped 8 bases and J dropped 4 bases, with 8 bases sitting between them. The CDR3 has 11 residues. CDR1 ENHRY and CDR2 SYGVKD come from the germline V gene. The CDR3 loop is CAISLGTEAFF. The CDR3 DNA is TGTGCCATCTCCCTTGGCACTGAAGCTTTCTTT.

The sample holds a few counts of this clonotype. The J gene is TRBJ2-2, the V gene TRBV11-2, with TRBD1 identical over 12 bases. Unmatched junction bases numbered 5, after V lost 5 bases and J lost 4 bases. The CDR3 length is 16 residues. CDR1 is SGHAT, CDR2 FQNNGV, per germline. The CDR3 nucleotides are TGTGCCAGCAGCCAGGGACAGGGGGCTAGCACCGGGGAGCTGTTTTTT. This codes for CASSQGQGASTGELFF.

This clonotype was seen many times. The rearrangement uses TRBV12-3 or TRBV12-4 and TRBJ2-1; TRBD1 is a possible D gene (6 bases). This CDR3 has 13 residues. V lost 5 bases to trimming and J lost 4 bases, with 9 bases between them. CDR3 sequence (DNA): TGTGCCAGCAGTGTAGGACAGTACAATGAGCAGTTCTTC. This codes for CASSVGQYNEQFF.

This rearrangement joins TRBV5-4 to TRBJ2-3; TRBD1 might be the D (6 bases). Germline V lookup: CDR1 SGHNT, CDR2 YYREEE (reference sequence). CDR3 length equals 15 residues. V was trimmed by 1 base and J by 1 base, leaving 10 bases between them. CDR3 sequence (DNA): TGTGCCAGCAGCTTGTTACAGGGTGGCACAGATACGCAGTATTTT. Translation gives CASSLLQGGTDTQYF. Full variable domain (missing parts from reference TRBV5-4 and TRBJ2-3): ETGVTQSPTHLIKTRGQQVTLRCSSQSGHNTVSWYQQALGQGPQFIFQYYREEENGRGNFPPRFSGLQFPNYSSELNVNALELDDSALYLCASSLLQGGTDTQYFGPGTRLTVL.